Below are 13 T cell receptor beta chains sequenced from a single sample in a study of T cells in Graves' hyperthyroidism and ophthalmopathy. Authors of the study amplified TCR beta CDR3 regions from RNA transcripts. The TCR CDR3 was amplified in a first-round RT-PCR using the HTBI primer set. TCRdb reprocessed the multiplex PCR reads via MiXCR and lists one record per CDR3 protein. The table includes some 510,000 distinct CDR3 sequences, under 25% detected once. Sequenced sample: blood. The source is a man aged 18 to 30 with Graves' hyperthyroidism.

Note on this clonotype: A much larger clone differs from this one at a single base, so this may be a read error. This chain links TRBV20-1 with TRBJ2-7, with no clear D. Trimming removed 3 bases from V and 3 bases from J, with 12 bases in between. Germline V gene sequence: CDR1 DFQATT, CDR2 SNEGSKA (reference sequence). The CDR3 is made up of 13 amino acids. The CDR3 spells CSARTTSDYEQYF. For the CDR3, the DNA is TGCAGTGCTAGGACCACCTCAGACTACGAGCAGTACTTC.

This clonotype has ten or more counts. This chain links TRBV12-3 or TRBV12-4 with TRBJ1-6; 7 nucleotides align to TRBD1. The V gene end was trimmed by 2 bases and the J gene end by 5 bases; junction bases not matched to a gene: 9. The CDR3 loop spans 17 amino acids. The CDR3 DNA sequence: TGTGCCAGCAGTTTAAGGAAGACAGGGAGGGATAATTCACCCCTCCACTTT. It encodes CASSLRKTGRDNSPLHF.

This sequence joins TRBV30 and TRBJ1-1; no clear D. The CDR3 covers 14 residues. The germline V gene encodes CDR1 GTSNPN and CDR2 SVGIG (reference sequence). V was pared by 1 base and J by 0 bases, with 9 bases between. The CDR3 DNA reads as TGTGCCTGGAGTGAGGAGCTTTTGAACACTGAAGCTTTCTTT. This translates into CAWSEELLNTEAFF.

The V and J genes are TRBV11-2 and TRBJ2-5; D unclear. The ends were cut back, 6 bases at V and 3 bases at J, with 14 bases in the middle. The germline V gene encodes CDR1 SGHAT and CDR2 FQNNGV. CDR3 length: 14 residues. This CDR3 reads CASSLLYGKETQYF. CDR3 in DNA: TGTGCCAGCAGTTTGTTATATGGCAAAGAGACCCAGTACTTC.

This clonotype was recorded at least ten times. The V call is TRBV20-1, the J call TRBJ2-7, with D unresolved. Germline CDR1 reads DFQATT; CDR2 reads SNEGSKA (reference sequence). The CDR3 sequence is 13 residues long. V lost 6 bases, J lost 2 bases, and 14 bases lay in between. The CDR3, as DNA: TGCAGTGCCGGTCTGGGTTCTACCTACGAGCAGTACTTC. It yields the protein CSAGLGSTYEQYF.

V is TRBV6-1 and J is TRBJ2-7; D gene ambiguous. V lost 10 bases and J lost 3, with 10 bases in between. The length of the CDR3 is 11 residues. CDR1 is MNHNS, CDR2 SASEGT, per germline. CDR3 bases: TGTGCCACCCCCTGGGACTACGAGCAGTACTTC. Translation gives CATPWDYEQYF.

This clonotype came up many times. The chain combines TRBV7-6 with TRBJ1-1, with TRBD1 matching over 9 bases. Germline loops: CDR1 SGHVS, CDR2 FNYEAQ. The V segment lost 5 bases and the J segment 5 bases; nucleotides outside the gene matches: 12. This CDR3 comprises 16 residues. The CDR3 bases are TGTGCCAGCAGCCGAAGGACAGGGGTTGGGAAGACTGAAGCTTTCTTT. Translated, it gives CASSRRTGVGKTEAFF.

This clonotype came up once. The V gene is TRBV27, the J gene TRBJ1-1; TRBD1 aligns across 7 bases. This CDR3 comprises 15 residues. V gave up 5 bases and J gave up 3 bases; unmatched junction bases: 9. Germline-derived CDR1 and CDR2 are MNHEY and SMNVEV (reference sequence). Written as DNA, the CDR3 is TGTGCCAGCAGTCCCGGGGACAGACAGTACACTGAAGCTTTCTTT. It encodes CASSPGDRQYTEAFF.

This clonotype was seen at least ten times. CDR3 amino acids: CASGDTGETQYF. The CDR3 DNA reads TGTGCCAGCGGGGACACCGGGGAGACCCAGTACTTC. This chain connects TRBV6-2 or TRBV6-3 to TRBJ2-5, with a possible D match to TRBD1 (6 bases). Per the germline V gene, CDR1 is MNHEY and CDR2 is SVGEGT. V lost 8 bases and J 5 bases, leaving 12 bases between the germline ends. CDR3 length: 12 amino acids.

This clonotype came up a few times. This chain links TRBV11-2 with TRBJ2-7, with 9 positions matching TRBD1. J lost 2 bases, V lost 1 base, and 9 bases had no gene match. This CDR3 comprises 17 residues. From germline, CDR1 is SGHAT and CDR2 FQNNGV. This chain's CDR3 is CASSLGLPGQGAYEQYF. CDR3 in DNA: TGTGCCAGCAGCTTAGGCCTCCCGGGACAGGGAGCCTACGAGCAGTACTTC.

Only a few counts were recorded for this clonotype. The chain couples TRBV29-1 to TRBJ1-1; D gene uncertain. The ends were cut back, 6 bases at V and 4 bases at J, with 15 bases in the middle. Germline assignment: CDR1 SQVTM and CDR2 ANQGSEA. This CDR3 has 13 residues. The CDR3 nucleotides are TGCAGCGTCACCGAACAGATGGTCACTGAAGCTTTCTTT. Amino acid sequence: CSVTEQMVTEAFF.

Concerning this clonotype itself: Being one base from a much bigger clone, this may be a read error. The V and J genes are TRBV2 and TRBJ1-1; TRBD1 might be the D (6 bases). Germline V gives CDR1 SNHLY, CDR2 FYNNEI. The CDR3 length is 13 residues. The CDR3 sequence: CASSEQGITEACF. The CDR3 DNA reads TGTGCCAGCAGTGAACAGGGGATCACTGAAGCTTGCTTT.

In this sample, this clonotype turned up many times. The V and J genes are TRBV28 and TRBJ2-6; D might be TRBD1 or TRBD2, each matching 5 bases. V was cut by 6 bases and J by 4 bases, with 10 bases left in between. Germline V gives CDR1 MDHEN, CDR2 SYDVKM. The CDR3 is made up of 14 amino acids. The CDR3 loop is CASRGVGGANVLTF. As DNA, the CDR3 is TGTGCCAGCAGGGGGGTCGGAGGGGCCAACGTCCTGACTTTC.